This T cell receptor (beta chain) was obtained from a study of cytomegalovirus exposure and HLA in healthy donors. The CDR3 contains 13 residues. V shed 3 bases and J shed 3 bases, with 7 bases lying between them. Germline V CDR1 and CDR2: SGDLS, YYNGEE. This PCR relied on a set of 60 Vbeta primers and 13 Jbeta primers. This table comes from immunoSEQ multiplex PCR, and its TCRdb copy is limited to in-frame clones, with some not included. Among some 140,000 clones listed, about 80% were seen once. This sequence was found in a middle-aged man in good health and CMV-seropositive. The chain combines TRBV9 with TRBJ1-5; D gene unclear. Sequenced: PBMCs. The CDR3 nucleotides read TGTGCCAGCAGCGGGGCTCCCAATCAGCCCCAGCATTTT. It encodes CASSGAPNQPQHF.